This TCR beta chain emerged from a study of a mutant IDH1 vaccine in newly diagnosed glioma. Study in general: Earlier therapy was either radiotherapy, temozolomide, or both, and most got both.

As for time point: week 47, end of study. In every dose of vaccine, 300 ug of mutant IDH1 20-mer peptide was given alongside topical imiquimod. CDR3 length: 15 residues. Unmatched junction bases numbered 5, after V lost 3 bases and J lost 0 bases. Germline CDR1 SGHRS, CDR2 YFSETQ. Concerning this clone: Its specificity is unknown.

TCRdb keeps only in-frame clones here, not all; method: immunoSEQ multiplex PCR. The table lists tens of thousands of clones, around 83% of them singletons. The J gene is TRBJ1-1, the V gene TRBV5-1; 7 bases match TRBD1. This material consisted of PBMCs, taken from a glioma patient whose treatment included an IDH1 peptide vaccine. This clonotype originated in a woman in her forties or fifties with glioma. The DNA of the CDR3 is TGCGCCAGCAGCTGGACCGGGACAGTGAACACTGAAGCTTTCTTT. Translating it yields CASSWTGTVNTEAFF.